The 11 T cell receptor beta chains presented below share a single source sample, sequenced in a study of control samples from healthy donors and cancer patients. Sequencing used immunoSEQ multiplex PCR; TCRdb keeps in-frame clones, though not all of them. The sample data list about 190,000 clones. Sequencing was carried out using blood. The source of these receptors is a woman aged 25 to 39 in good health.

The J gene is TRBJ2-1, the V gene TRBV5-1, with TRBD2 identical over 10 bases. Losses at the gene ends were 5 bases for V and 3 bases for J; bases not matched to a gene: 8. Germline V gives CDR1 SGHRS, CDR2 YFSETQ. This CDR3 is built from 16 residues. The CDR3 region is CASRALAGAFYNEQFF. The CDR3, as DNA: TGCGCCAGCAGGGCGCTAGCGGGGGCTTTCTACAATGAGCAGTTCTTC.

This rearrangement joins TRBV4-2 to TRBJ2-7; D tentatively reads TRBD1 or TRBD2 (5 bases each). The CDR3 length is 18 residues. Germline CDR1 LGHNA, CDR2 YNFKEQ. Trimming took 3 bases from V and 5 from J, leaving 26 bases between them. The CDR3 is CASSHTLGGPRLADEQYF. CDR3 sequence (DNA): TGTGCCAGCAGCCACACTCTTGGGGGACCTAGGTTGGCGGACGAGCAGTACTTC.

The V call is TRBV9, the J call TRBJ2-7, with 8 bases aligning to TRBD1. Looked up from germline, CDR1 is SGDLS and CDR2 is YYNGEE. The CDR3 is 14 residues long. The V and J ends lost 5 bases and 0 bases, in that order; junction bases with no gene match: 4. This CDR3 is CASRTTGDSYEQYF. CDR3 in DNA: TGTGCCAGCAGGACGACAGGGGACTCCTACGAGCAGTACTTC.

The chain links TRBV1 to TRBJ2-2. TRBV1 is flagged as a pseudogene. CDR3 length: 16 residues. This chain's CDR3 is CTSSQIPRTNTGELFF. Here the CDR3 DNA reads TGCACCAGCAGCCAGATACCCCGTACGAACACCGGGGAGCTGTTTTTT.

The rearrangement uses TRBV6-5 and TRBJ2-7; D unresolved. Trimming removed 6 bases at V and 3 bases at J, with 15 bases between. CDR1 and CDR2 from the germline V gene are MNHEY and SVGAGI. The CDR3 covers 14 residues. DNA of the CDR3: TGTGCCAGCAGGGTCCCCGGCCGGGTCTACGAGCAGTACTTC. It codes for CASRVPGRVYEQYF.

The V and J genes are TRBV6-5 and TRBJ1-3; maybe TRBD1 (6 bases). The CDR3 is made up of 14 amino acids. V lost 6 bases to trimming and J lost 2 bases, with 11 bases between them. Germline values: CDR1 MNHEY, CDR2 SVGAGI. CDR3 loop: CASSLQGAGNTIYF. The CDR3 coding sequence is TGTGCCAGCAGCTTACAGGGCGCTGGAAACACCATATATTTT.

The chain recombines TRBV5-1 with TRBJ1-1; TRBD1 agrees at 8 bases. The germline gives CDR1 SGHRS, CDR2 YFSETQ. The CDR3 contains 14 residues. Trimming at V came to 4 bases and at J to 5 bases, leaving 7 bases not matched to a gene. As DNA, the CDR3 is TGCGCCAGCAGCCTCGGACAGGGTTTGACTGAAGCTTTCTTT. Translating it yields CASSLGQGLTEAFF.

V is TRBV5-6 and J is TRBJ1-5; D is undetermined. The V gene lost 3 bases and the J gene lost 6 bases, with 19 bases spanning the gap. Looked up from germline, CDR1 is SGHDT and CDR2 is YYEEEE. CDR3 length: 16 amino acids. The CDR3 reads CASSYYDVQKSQPQHF. Written as DNA, the CDR3 is TGTGCCAGCAGCTATTACGACGTACAGAAAAGTCAGCCCCAGCATTTT.

The gene calls are TRBV30 and TRBJ1-1; D is perhaps TRBD1 (5 bases). The ends were cut back, 3 bases at V and 1 base at J, with 9 bases in the middle. CDR3 length equals 13 residues. The germline V gene has CDR1 GTSNPN and CDR2 SVGIG (reference sequence). DNA of the CDR3: TGTGCCTGGAGGGAGGGACCGAACACTGAAGCTTTCTTT. It yields the protein CAWREGPNTEAFF.

The V and J genes are TRBV2 and TRBJ1-2, with 7 bases fitting TRBD1. The V segment lost 6 bases and the J segment 4 bases; nucleotides outside the gene matches: 5. CDR3 length: 13 residues. Germline CDR1 SNHLY, CDR2 FYNNEI. Here the CDR3 reads CASRRDSAYGYTF. In DNA, the CDR3 is TGTGCCAGCAGAAGGGACAGTGCCTATGGCTACACCTTC.

The chain combines TRBV5-8 with TRBJ1-5; D remains unclear. CDR1 is SGHTS and CDR2 is YDEGEE in the germline V gene. The CDR3 sequence is 17 residues long. Trimming removed 3 bases from V and 0 bases from J, with 16 bases in between. CDR3 DNA: TGTGCCAGCAGCTCCGGACGGATATCCAATAGCAATCAGCCCCAGCATTTT. Protein sequence: CASSSGRISNSNQPQHF.